This TCR beta chain was captured by sequencing in a study of blood T cells in healthy people across ages. Study-wide results and limits: Unsorted PBMC material precluded a definitive naive versus antigen-experienced comparison. Across the age range, TCR beta diversity per million T cells fell in a roughly linear way.

This clonotype was recorded once. Its antigen remains unidentified. A J-beta primer mix and a sample-barcoded 5' primer were used in a second PCR of about 7 to 12 cycles. Every single cDNA molecule received a tag from a template-switch adaptor with 12 random nucleotides. TCRdb re-derived calls from the 5' RACE reads in MiXCR, one entry per CDR3 protein. The repertoire holds about 730,000 distinct CDR3 sequences, with 35% to 45% as singletons. Unmatched junction bases numbered 13, after V lost 5 bases and J lost 11 bases. The CDR3 is made up of 14 amino acids. Germline CDR1 and CDR2: DFQATT and SNEGSKA (reference sequence).

The source material was blood. The chain is built from TRBV20-1 and TRBJ2-5; 11 nucleotides agree with TRBD2. This TCR was sampled from a woman aged 55 to 70 in good health. This CDR3 is CSAAPTSGINEQYF. As DNA, the CDR3 is TGCAGTGCTGCTCCGACTAGCGGGATAAATGAGCAGTACTTC.